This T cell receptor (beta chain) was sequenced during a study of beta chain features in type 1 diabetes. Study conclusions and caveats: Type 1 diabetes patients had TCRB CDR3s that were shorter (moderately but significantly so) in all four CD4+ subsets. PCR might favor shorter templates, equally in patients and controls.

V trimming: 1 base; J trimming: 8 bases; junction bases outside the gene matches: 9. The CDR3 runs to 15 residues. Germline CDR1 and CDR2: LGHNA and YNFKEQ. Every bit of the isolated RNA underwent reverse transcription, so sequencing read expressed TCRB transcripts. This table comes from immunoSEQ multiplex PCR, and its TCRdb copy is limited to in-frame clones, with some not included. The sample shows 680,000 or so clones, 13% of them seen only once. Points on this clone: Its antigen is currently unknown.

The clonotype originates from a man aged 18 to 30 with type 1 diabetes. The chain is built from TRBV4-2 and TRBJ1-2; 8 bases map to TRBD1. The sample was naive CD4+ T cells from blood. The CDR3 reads CASSQGLTGGLGYTF. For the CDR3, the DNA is TGTGCCAGCAGCCAAGGCCTCACAGGGGGTTTAGGCTACACCTTC.